This TCR beta chain originates from a study of preoperative IRX-2 immunotherapy in early breast cancer (dated by TCRdb to about 2019). The library was produced with the immunoSEQ multiplex PCR assay. The table comes from immuneACCESS by way of TCRdb, which keeps in-frame sequences with V and J called. Part of the clones is missing from these tables; in studies checked, under half for an unresolved V gene and the rest for unknown reasons. The sample contains more than 20,000 clones, about 83% of them found a single time. The ten top clones hold 2% to 2.5% of the sample. CDR1 and CDR2 are read off the germline V gene as SQVTM and ANQGSEA. Taken from cysteine to phenylalanine, the CDR3 has 13 residues. Just CDR3 DNA is preserved here, 39 bases in frame from base 1. Cut back by 7 bases and 4 bases, the V and J ends lie 13 bases apart. About this clone itself: The clone's antigen remains unknown. No base quality values were provided; no much bigger clone lies one nucleotide off.

Per the publication, the treatment or condition label means: preoperative locoregional IRX-2 cytokine immunotherapy. The samples were obtained from a phase Ib study in which preoperative, locoregional IRX-2 cytokine immunotherapy intended to prime immune responses was tested. Donors were patients with early-stage breast cancer who received IRX-2 before surgery. The TCR originated in a human donor with breast cancer. The rearrangement joined TRBV29-1 to TRBJ1-4; confidence is insufficient to name the D gene. This material consisted of lymph node tissue, taken before IRX-2 immunotherapy. The nucleotides read TGCAGCGCCTCAGACGGGAATAATGAAAAACTGTTTTTT. Its protein reads: CSASDGNNEKLFF.